The present entry profiles one T cell receptor (beta chain) with its context. What it binds is not known. These data come from a study of PD-1 blockade in mismatch repair-deficient tumors. The time point is: 10-day in vitro stimulation with candidate neoantigen peptide 2. PCR or immunohistochemistry showed mismatch repair deficiency in every enrolled patient. Cells were stimulated 10 to 11 days with each of roughly seven ELISpot-reactive neoantigens. An identically run culture lacking peptide was the fold-change baseline. TCRdb keeps only in-frame clones here, not all; method: immunoSEQ multiplex PCR. Of about 9,800 clones in the sample, approximately 84% are singletons; the top ten hold 22%. The CDR3 consists of 17 residues. With V trimmed by 0 bases and J by 2 bases, 6 bases remained unmatched. CDR1 and CDR2 (germline): SGHTS, YDEGEE.

This receptor was obtained from an adult with mismatch repair-deficient cancer. The V gene is TRBV5-8, the J gene TRBJ2-3, with 10 bases that match TRBD2. Sequencing was performed on cells cultured in vitro, taken from a patient treated with pembrolizumab. The CDR3 protein is CASSLAWLAGVTDTQYF. The CDR3 bases are TGTGCCAGCAGCTTGGCTTGGCTAGCGGGAGTCACAGATACGCAGTATTTT.